This TCR beta chain is drawn from a study of T cell changes during pregnancy in multiple sclerosis (dated by TCRdb to between 2018 and 2021). A note on the overall study: Changes in the T cell repertoire over the course of pregnancy were examined in this study in women with multiple sclerosis.

V lost 5 bases and J lost 3 bases, and the count of bases not matched to a germline gene is 3. As encoded in the germline V gene, CDR1 is MDHEN while CDR2 is SYDVKM. Including cysteine and phenylalanine, the CDR3 has 13 amino acids. The retained sequence is limited to the CDR3, 39 bases, with the frame set at the first base. The protocol used for the library was the immunoSEQ multiplex PCR assay. What TCRdb holds here is the immuneACCESS table cut down to in-frame rearrangements. Part of the clones is not present; checked against another copy, under half of the missing clones reflect an unresolved V gene, and the others are unexplained. The sample has tens of thousands of clones on record, roughly 90% of them singletons. The top ten clonotypes cover 0.85% to 0.95% of the sample. Comment on this clone: The antigen this receptor binds is unknown. No base quality information exists; no much larger clone differs at one position.

This TCR was sampled from a female donor with multiple sclerosis, enrolled in a pregnancy study. This sample comprised peripheral blood, obtained before pregnancy. The chain uses TRBV28 and TRBJ2-5, with 7 junctional bases fitting TRBD2. The sequenced DNA: TGTGCCAGCAGTCGTGGGAGGGAAGAGACCCAGTACTTC. This encodes CASSRGREETQYF.